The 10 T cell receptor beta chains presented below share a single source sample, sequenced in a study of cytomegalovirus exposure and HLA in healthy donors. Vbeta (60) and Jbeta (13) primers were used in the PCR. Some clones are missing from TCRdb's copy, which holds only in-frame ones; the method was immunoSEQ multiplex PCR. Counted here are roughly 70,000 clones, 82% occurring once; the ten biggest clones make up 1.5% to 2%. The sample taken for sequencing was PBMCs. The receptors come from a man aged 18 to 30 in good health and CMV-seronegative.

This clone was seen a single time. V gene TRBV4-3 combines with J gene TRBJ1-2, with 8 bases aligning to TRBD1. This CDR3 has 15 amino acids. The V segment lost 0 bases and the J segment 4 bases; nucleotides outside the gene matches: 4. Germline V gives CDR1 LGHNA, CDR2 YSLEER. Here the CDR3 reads CASSQDPGTGYGYTF. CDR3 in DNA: TGCGCCAGCAGCCAAGATCCCGGGACAGGCTATGGCTACACCTTC.

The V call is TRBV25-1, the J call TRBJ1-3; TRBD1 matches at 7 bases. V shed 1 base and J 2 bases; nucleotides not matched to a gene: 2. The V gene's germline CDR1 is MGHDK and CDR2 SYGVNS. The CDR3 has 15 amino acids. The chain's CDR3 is CASSESGTAGNTIYF. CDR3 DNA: TGTGCCAGCAGTGAATCAGGGACAGCTGGAAACACCATATATTTT.

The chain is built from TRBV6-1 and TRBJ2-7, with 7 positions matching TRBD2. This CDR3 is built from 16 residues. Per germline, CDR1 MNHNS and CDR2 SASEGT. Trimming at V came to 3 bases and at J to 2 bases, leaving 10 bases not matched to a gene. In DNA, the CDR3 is TGTGCCAGCAGTGATTATGGACTAGTTTCTGCCTACGAGCAGTACTTC. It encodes CASSDYGLVSAYEQYF.

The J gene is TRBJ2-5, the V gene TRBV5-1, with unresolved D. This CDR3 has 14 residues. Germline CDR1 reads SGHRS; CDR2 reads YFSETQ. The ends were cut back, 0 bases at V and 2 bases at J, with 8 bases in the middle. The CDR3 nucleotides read TGCGCCAGCAGCTTGGGGCAATTACAAGAGACCCAGTACTTC. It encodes CASSLGQLQETQYF.

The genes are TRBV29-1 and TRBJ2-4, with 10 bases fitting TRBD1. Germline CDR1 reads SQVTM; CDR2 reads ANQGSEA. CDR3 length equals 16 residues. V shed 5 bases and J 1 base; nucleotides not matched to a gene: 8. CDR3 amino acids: CSVLPPGQGAKNIQYF. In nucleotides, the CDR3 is TGCAGCGTTCTTCCACCGGGACAGGGGGCCAAAAACATTCAGTACTTC.

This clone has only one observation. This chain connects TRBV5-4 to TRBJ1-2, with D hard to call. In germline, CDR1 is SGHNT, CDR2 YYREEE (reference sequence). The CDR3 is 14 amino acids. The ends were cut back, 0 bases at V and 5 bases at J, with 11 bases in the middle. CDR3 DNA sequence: TGTGCCAGCAGCTTGGCCGAGGTACGATATGGCTACACCTTC. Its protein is CASSLAEVRYGYTF.

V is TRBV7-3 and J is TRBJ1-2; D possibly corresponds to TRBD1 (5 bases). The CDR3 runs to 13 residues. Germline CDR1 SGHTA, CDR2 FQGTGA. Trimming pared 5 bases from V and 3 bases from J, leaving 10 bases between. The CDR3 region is CASSKDTDYGYTF. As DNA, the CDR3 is TGTGCCAGCAGCAAGGACACGGACTATGGCTACACCTTC.

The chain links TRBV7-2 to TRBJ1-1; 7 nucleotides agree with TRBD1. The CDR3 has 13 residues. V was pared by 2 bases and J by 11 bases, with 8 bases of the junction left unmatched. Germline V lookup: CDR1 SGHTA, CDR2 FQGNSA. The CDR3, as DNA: TGTGCCAGCAGCTTAAGGGGACAGCAAGCCGCTTTCTTT. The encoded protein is CASSLRGQQAAFF.

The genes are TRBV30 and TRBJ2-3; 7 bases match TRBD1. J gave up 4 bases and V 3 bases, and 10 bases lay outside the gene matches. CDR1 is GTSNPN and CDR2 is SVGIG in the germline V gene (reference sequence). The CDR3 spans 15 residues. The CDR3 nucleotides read TGTGCCTGGAGAGCTAACAGGGGCAATTCAGATACGCAGTATTTT. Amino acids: CAWRANRGNSDTQYF.

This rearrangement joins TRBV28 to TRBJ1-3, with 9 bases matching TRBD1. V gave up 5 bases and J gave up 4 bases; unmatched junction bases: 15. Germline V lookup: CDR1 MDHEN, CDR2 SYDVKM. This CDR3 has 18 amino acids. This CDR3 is CASSPYQGTGTLGNTIYF. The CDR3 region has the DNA TGTGCCAGCAGTCCGTATCAAGGGACAGGGACTCTCGGAAACACCATATATTTT. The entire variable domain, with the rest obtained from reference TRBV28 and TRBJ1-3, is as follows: DVKVTQSSRYLVKRTGEKVFLECVQDMDHENMFWYRQDPGLGLRLIYFSYDVKMKEKGDIPEGYSVSREKKERFSLILESASTNQTSMYLCASSPYQGTGTLGNTIYFGEGSWLTVV.